A single T cell receptor (beta chain) is shown here with its context. This clone appeared a few times. Its target antigen remains unknown. No base qualities exist here, and no much larger clone lies one base off it. V is clipped by 2 bases and J by 4 bases, and the sequence between their germline boundaries is 11 bases long. The CDR3 contains 13 residues, cysteine and phenylalanine counted. Here the CDR3 DNA is all that survives: 39 bases in frame from base 1. CDR1 GTSNPN and CDR2 SVGIG are derived from the germline V gene (reference sequence). Collaborating institutions collected whole blood in K2EDTA tubes following their own protocols. For TCRbeta analysis, collaborators shipped samples as frozen whole blood, isolated PBMCs, or DNA extracted from either of those sample types. The sample originates from a study of blood T cell repertoires in COVID-19 (dated by TCRdb to 2018 to 2020). About the investigation overall: Samples covering the acute and convalescent phases of COVID-19 were provided by collaborators in the United States, Italy and Spain. Where HLA class I and class II types were available, the types were taken from metadata supplied by the sample provider, not from assay-based typing. The samples were drawn from two sources: the first 160 participants of the ongoing ImmuneRACE study, and over 1,000 subjects contributed by 6 global collaborators. Subjects who had been exposed to COVID-19, were actively infected with it, or had recovered from it provided the deeply sampled blood TCRbeta repertoires that made up the dataset. Nearly every sample came with metadata listing a de-identified subject ID, COVID-19 status, age in years and sex. The material from the prospective study consisted of cDNA or gDNA derived from T cells, B-cell-depleted T cells, or PBMCs. A freely available public database, intended as a resource for researchers studying the immune response to SARS-CoV-2, is where the repertoires were released.

Broader findings and caveats from the paper: The quantity of clinical and demographic metadata differed by source and by participant and was supplied without curation.

The immunoSEQ Assay, a bias-controlled multiplex PCR, was used to amplify TCRbeta CDR3 regions from genomic DNA. Under the source paper's analysis protocol: Within the assay, amplification of reference gene primers was used to estimate how many nucleated cells each sample contained. To quantify the absolute abundance of each unique TCRbeta CDR3 rearrangement, sequence reads were collapsed and filtered. For each sample, productive Simpson clonality was calculated as the square root of Simpson's diversity index over productive rearrangements. TCRdb limited this immuneACCESS table to in-frame rearrangements with V and J called. A share of clones is missing; checked studies link under half to unresolved V genes, and the rest is unexplained. V and J calls plus clone size are reproduced from that table; the DNA served to infer D and trimming. This sample comprises 150,000 to 200,000 clones, over 70% of them detected only once. Around 6.9% of the sample belongs to the ten largest clones.

This receptor was obtained from a man in his sixties with acute or convalescent COVID-19. The rearranged chain carries TRBV30 and TRBJ1-2; TRBD1 might be the D gene, on 5 matching bases. The sequenced sample consisted of peripheral blood. The CDR3 region has the sequence CAWSKGRAYGYTF. The nucleotide sequence reads TGTGCCTGGAGTAAGGGCAGGGCCTATGGCTACACCTTC.